Below, one TCR beta chain is given with its context. The antigen is undetermined. This specimen comes from a study of T cell responses to AZD1222 COVID-19 vaccine. Across the study: Second-dose recipients at about 4 or about 12 weeks were treated as one pooled group. Study-level results: Unmutated variant regions are reportedly the target of nearly half of TCRs that are spike-specific.

The CDR3 consists of 12 residues. CDR1 is SNHLY, CDR2 FYNNEI, per germline. J was trimmed by 12 bases and V by 6 bases; bases with no gene match: 3. Repertoires were generated with immunoSEQ multiplex PCR, while TCRdb's copy carries only in-frame clones and drops some. Among approximately 200,000 clones listed, around 88% were seen once. This receptor was taken from an adult in good health. The rearrangement joins TRBV2 to TRBJ2-1; 12 bases agree with TRBD2. The sample consisted of peripheral blood, taken on day 0 of AZD1222 vaccination. DNA of the CDR3: TGTGCCAGCAGGGCGGGACTAGCGGGGCAGTTCTTC. This translates into CASRAGLAGQFF. Based on the CDR3 plus reference TRBV2 and TRBJ2-1, the full variable domain is EPEVTQTPSHQVTQMGQEVILRCVPISNHLYFYWYRQILGQKVEFLVSFYNNEISEKSEIFDDQFSVERPDGSNFTLKIRSTKLEDSAMYFCASRAGLAGQFFGPGTRLTVL.